These T cell receptor beta chains were read from a single sample in a study of cytomegalovirus exposure and HLA in healthy donors. Repertoires were generated with immunoSEQ multiplex PCR, while TCRdb's copy carries only in-frame clones and drops some. In the table there are more than 150,000 clones, roughly 78% of which are singletons. The specimen was PBMCs. The receptors shown here come from a girl between 5 and 17 years old in good health and CMV-seropositive. CDR3s include the opening cysteine and the closing phenylalanine or tryptophan. The D gene is left open where the match is weak. Clone sizes are given selectively: once, few, many, or a class where the clone is expanded.

DNA	CDR3	D	size	length	V	J
TGCGCCAGCAGCTTGGGAGCGGGCTCCTACGAGCAGTACTTC	CASSLGAGSYEQYF	.	few	14	TRBV5-1	TRBJ2-7
TGTGCCAGCAGCTTTTTGACAGGGGGGTTGGAAGAGACCCAGTACTTC	CASSFLTGGLEETQYF	TRBD1	.	16	TRBV5-6	TRBJ2-5
TGTGCCTGGACATCAGGGTATAATGAAAAACTGTTTTTT	CAWTSGYNEKLFF	.	.	13	TRBV30	TRBJ1-4
TGCGCCAGCAGCCAAGATGGGCAGGGGAACACTGAAGCTTTCTTT	CASSQDGQGNTEAFF	.	.	15	TRBV4-3	TRBJ1-1
TGCGCCAGCAGTGGGGACAAGACGAACACCGGGGAGCTGTTTTTT	CASSGDKTNTGELFF	.	.	15	TRBV10-2	TRBJ2-2
TGTGCCAGCAGTGAAGGCATCGAAGAGACCCAGTACTTC	CASSEGIEETQYF	.	.	13	TRBV25-1	TRBJ2-5
TGTGCCAGCAGTGTCGGGTCGACGAATAGCAATCAGCCCCAGCATTTT	CASSVGSTNSNQPQHF	.	once	16	TRBV2	TRBJ1-5
TGTGCCAGCTCACCGGCCTCGGCGGCGCGGGGGTACGAGCAGTACTTC	CASSPASAARGYEQYF	TRBD2	once	16	TRBV18	TRBJ2-7
TGTGCCAGCAGATCGGACAGGGCCTACGAGCAGTACTTC	CASRSDRAYEQYF	TRBD1	few	13	TRBV6-5	TRBJ2-7
TGTGCCACCAGCTCAGGACAGGGCGGCTCACCCCTCCACTTT	CATSSGQGGSPLHF	TRBD1	.	14	TRBV15	TRBJ1-6
TGCGCCAGCAGCTTTGGGGGAGGCGAGACCCAGTACTTC	CASSFGGGETQYF	.	.	13	TRBV5-1	TRBJ2-5
TGTGCCAGCAGCTTAGTCTGGGCGGGGGGGTACGGTGAGCAGTTCTTC	CASSLVWAGGYGEQFF	TRBD2	.	16	TRBV11-2	TRBJ2-1
TGTGCCAGCAGCCAAGAGGTGGTAGCGGACGGATCAAGAGTTGAGCAGTTCTTC	CASSQEVVADGSRVEQFF	.	.	18	TRBV4-2	TRBJ2-1
TGCGCCAGCAGCCAGGGGCGAGGGGGGGGCAATCAGCCCCAGCATTTT	CASSQGRGGGNQPQHF	.	few	16	TRBV4-3	TRBJ1-5
TGTGCCAGCAGCCAACTAGCGGGGGGATCCTACAATGAGCAGTTCTTC	CASSQLAGGSYNEQFF	TRBD2	.	16	TRBV7-2	TRBJ2-1
TGTGCCAGCAGCCCCCCCGGACAGGGCCTATTCAATGAGCAGTTCTTC	CASSPPGQGLFNEQFF	TRBD1	.	16	TRBV11-2	TRBJ2-1
TGCGCCAGCAGCCAAGGACAGGGGGCCTCTGGCTACACCTTC	CASSQGQGASGYTF	TRBD1	.	14	TRBV4-1	TRBJ1-2
TGTGCAAGTCGCTCGCGTGGGACAGGGATCTCCTACGAGCAGTACTTC	CASRSRGTGISYEQYF	.	.	16	TRBV12-2	TRBJ2-7
TGCGCCAGCAGCTTCGGTCCGGGACAGGGAGGGACCGGGGAGCTGTTTTTT	CASSFGPGQGGTGELFF	TRBD1	.	17	TRBV5-1	TRBJ2-2
TGTGCCAGCAGCTTGGCTCGGGGGGCCTCCTACAATGAGCAGTTCTTC	CASSLARGASYNEQFF	.	.	16	TRBV5-6	TRBJ2-1
TGTGCCAGCAGTTTTCTAACAGAGGGTGGGTACGAGCAGTACTTC	CASSFLTEGGYEQYF	.	.	15	TRBV27	TRBJ2-7
TGTGCCAGCAGTCGACTAGCGGGCGAGCAGTACTTC	CASSRLAGEQYF	TRBD2	.	12	TRBV6-5	TRBJ2-7
TGCGCCAGCAGCCAAGAGGGACAGGGGAGAGTAGCTTTCTTT	CASSQEGQGRVAFF	TRBD1	.	14	TRBV4-3	TRBJ1-1
TGTGCCAGCAGTGAGTCCAGGGTCAACGAGCAGTACTTC	CASSESRVNEQYF	.	.	13	TRBV2	TRBJ2-7
TGTGCCATCAGTGAGTCCCAGGAAACCGTTTCACCCCTCCACTTT	CAISESQETVSPLHF	.	once	15	TRBV10-3	TRBJ1-6
TGTGCCAGCAGTTTATTGACAGGGTTGGGCGAGCAGTACTTC	CASSLLTGLGEQYF	TRBD1	.	14	TRBV28	TRBJ2-7
TGTGCCAGCAGCTCCTTTGGGTCGGGTAGCAATCAGCCCCAGCATTTT	CASSSFGSGSNQPQHF	.	.	16	TRBV7-2	TRBJ1-5
TGTGCCAGCAGCTTAATCGGGGGAGGCAATCAGCCCCAGCATTTT	CASSLIGGGNQPQHF	.	.	15	TRBV7-8	TRBJ1-5
TGTGCCAGCAGCTTATGGGACATTCTTAATTCACCCCTCCACTTT	CASSLWDILNSPLHF	.	.	15	TRBV7-9	TRBJ1-6
TGTGCCAGCAGTGCACCGGACAGGGGGCGTCAGCCCCAGCATTTT	CASSAPDRGRQPQHF	TRBD1	.	15	TRBV6-1	TRBJ1-5
TGTGCCATCATCGGGCTAGCGGGGGGGCCGATGACCTACAATGAGCAGTTCTTC	CAIIGLAGGPMTYNEQFF	TRBD2	.	18	TRBV10-3	TRBJ2-1
TGTGCCTGGAGCCTTCGGGGGAGAAACACCATATATTTT	CAWSLRGRNTIYF	.	.	13	TRBV30	TRBJ1-3
TGCGCCAGCAGCCAAGATAGTTTAGCGGCCAACACCGGGGAGCTGTTTTTT	CASSQDSLAANTGELFF	.	.	17	TRBV4-3	TRBJ2-2
TGTGCCAGCAGCCCAGACAGGGGAAGTGCTGGAAACACCATATATTTT	CASSPDRGSAGNTIYF	TRBD1	few	16	TRBV5-4	TRBJ1-3
TGTGCCAGCAGCTTCCGCGAGGCCAACACTGAAGCTTTCTTT	CASSFREANTEAFF	.	.	14	TRBV7-8	TRBJ1-1
TGTGCCAGCAGCCAGACTAGGGGGGGATACAATGAGCAGTTCTTC	CASSQTRGGYNEQFF	.	.	15	TRBV6-5	TRBJ2-1
TGCGCCAGCAGCCAAAACCCTCAGGGAGGCGAGGCCAGAGCCTACGAGCAGTACTTC	CASSQNPQGGEARAYEQYF	.	.	19	TRBV4-3	TRBJ2-7